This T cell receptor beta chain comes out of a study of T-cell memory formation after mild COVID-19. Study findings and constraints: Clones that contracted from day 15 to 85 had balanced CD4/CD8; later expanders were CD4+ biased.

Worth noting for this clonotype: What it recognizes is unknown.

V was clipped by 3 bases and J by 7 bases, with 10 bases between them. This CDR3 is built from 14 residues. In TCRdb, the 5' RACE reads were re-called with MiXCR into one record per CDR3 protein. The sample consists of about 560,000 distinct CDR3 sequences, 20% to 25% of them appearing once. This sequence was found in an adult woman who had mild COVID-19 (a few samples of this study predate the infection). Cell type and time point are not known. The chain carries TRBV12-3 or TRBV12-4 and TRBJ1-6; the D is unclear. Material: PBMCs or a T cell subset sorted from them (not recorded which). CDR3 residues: CASSFGRLNSPLHF. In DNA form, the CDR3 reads TGTGCCAGCAGTTTTGGACGGTTGAATTCACCCCTCCACTTT.